Listed below are T cell receptor beta chains from one sample, sequenced in a study of T cells in localized non-small cell lung cancer. TCRdb's copy holds only in-frame clones and misses some; the assay was immunoSEQ multiplex PCR. The data show 41,000 or so clones, roughly nine tenths seen once. Material: peripheral blood, obtained before any cancer treatment. These receptors were obtained from a woman aged 18-50 years with stage III lung adenocarcinoma. Both conserved end residues are part of each CDR3. D genes are given only for firm matches.

D gene,J gene,V gene,CDR3 length,CDR3 protein
TRBD1,TRBJ2-5,TRBV18,14,CASSPGQGRETQYF
TRBD1,TRBJ1-1,TRBV11-2,15,CASSPASDRGAEAFF
.,TRBJ2-1,TRBV6-1,14,CASTGTGVRNEQFF
TRBD1,TRBJ2-7,TRBV7-2,15,CASSSQTGSSYEQYF
TRBD1,TRBJ1-6,TRBV6-1,14,CASRGTGDNSPLHF
.,TRBJ2-1,TRBV10-3,14,CAISEEGGLGEQFF
.,TRBJ1-4,TRBV6-1,14,CASTELALSGKLFF
TRBD1,TRBJ1-1,TRBV5-5,17,CASSTGQGFTMNTEAFF
.,TRBJ2-7,TRBV6-5,15,CASSSSTGTRYEQYF
TRBD2,TRBJ2-1,TRBV11-3,17,CASSPTSGGASYNEQFF
.,TRBJ1-1,TRBV6-1,14,CASKPGLTDTEAFF
TRBD1,TRBJ1-1,TRBV5-1,15,CASSSGTGGNTEAFF
.,TRBJ2-3,TRBV30,12,CAWTGVSDTQYF
.,TRBJ1-1,TRBV6-5,14,CASSYRDPGTEAFF
TRBD2,TRBJ2-3,TRBV10-2,16,CASSDLARGDEDTQYF
TRBD1,TRBJ2-2,TRBV7-6,15,CASSLGQGDTGELFF
.,TRBJ2-4,TRBV23-1,15,CASKRTDTAKNIQYF